Listed below are T cell receptor beta chains from one sample, sequenced in a study of T-cell reconstitution after alpha-beta-depleted transplantation in children. MiXCR, run by TCRdb on the PCR reads, gives a single entry per CDR3 protein. The sample lists about 400,000 distinct CDR3 sequences; about a fifth were seen once. The sequenced sample was PBMCs from the stem cell graft donor, obtained from the stem cell graft. These receptors were taken from a human donor who donated a stem cell graft to a child with acute myeloid leukemia. Both conserved end residues are part of each CDR3. Size values are once, few and many counts, or a class for expanded clones, and some rows have none.

clone size	V gene	J gene	CDR3 protein
few	TRBV20-1	TRBJ2-7	CSGGPATSGRSEQYF
few	TRBV28	TRBJ2-2	CASTQKLAGSTGELFF
many	TRBV6-5	TRBJ2-3	CASTRRTSGILTDTQYF
.	TRBV7-2	TRBJ1-1	CASSPRTKHTEAFF
few	TRBV9	TRBJ2-5	CASSVATSGKETQYF
.	TRBV4-2	TRBJ2-1	CASSQDKEAHNEQFF
.	TRBV28	TRBJ1-1	CASSFMSGTTGDFF
.	TRBV7-8	TRBJ1-1	CASSGIVGTEAFF
many	TRBV5-5	TRBJ2-1	CASSLLTGAYNEQFF
many	TRBV25-1	TRBJ1-5	CASSYGDQPQHF
few	TRBV10-3	TRBJ2-5	CAISEWGGETQYF
.	TRBV10-3	TRBJ2-3	CAISGQGTAGVIPDTQYF
few	TRBV20-1	TRBJ2-1	CSARVGGTGVNNEQFF
many	TRBV29-1	TRBJ2-1	CSVKYSGRANEQFF
.	TRBV12-3/TRBV12-4	TRBJ2-3	CASSGLAADTQYF
.	TRBV4-3	TRBJ1-2	CASSQEARNYGYTF
once	TRBV20-1	TRBJ2-1	CSARAGGIGYNEQFF
few	TRBV12-3/TRBV12-4	TRBJ2-7	CASGPGDLTYEQYF
.	TRBV20-1	TRBJ2-3	CSATRPQWPTDTQYF
few	TRBV12-3/TRBV12-4	TRBJ1-4	CASSLAGVNEKLFF
.	TRBV11-3	TRBJ2-1	CASSTQGSYNEQFF
few	TRBV5-1	TRBJ2-7	CASSLGSGRGEQYF
few	TRBV12-3/TRBV12-4	TRBJ2-3	CASSFSGTVTDTQYF
.	TRBV12-3/TRBV12-4	TRBJ2-3	CASSPQKRGTQYF